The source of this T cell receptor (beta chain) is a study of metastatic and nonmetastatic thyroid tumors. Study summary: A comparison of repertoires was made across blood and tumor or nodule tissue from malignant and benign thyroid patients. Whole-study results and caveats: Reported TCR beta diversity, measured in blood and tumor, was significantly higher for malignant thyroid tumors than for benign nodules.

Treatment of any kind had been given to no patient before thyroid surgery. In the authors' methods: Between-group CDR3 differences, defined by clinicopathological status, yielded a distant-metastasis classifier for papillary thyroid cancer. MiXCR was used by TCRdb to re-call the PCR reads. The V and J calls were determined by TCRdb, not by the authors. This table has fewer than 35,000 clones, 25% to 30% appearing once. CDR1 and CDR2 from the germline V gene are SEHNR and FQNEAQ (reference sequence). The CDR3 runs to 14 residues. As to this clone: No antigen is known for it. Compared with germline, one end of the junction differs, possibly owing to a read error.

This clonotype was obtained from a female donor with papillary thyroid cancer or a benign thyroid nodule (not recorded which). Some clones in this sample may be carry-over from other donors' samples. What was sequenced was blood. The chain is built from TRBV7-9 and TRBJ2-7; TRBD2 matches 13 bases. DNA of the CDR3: TGTGCCAGCAGCTCCCCGGGACTAGCGGGGCTAGGGGACTTC. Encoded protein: CASSSPGLAGLGDF.